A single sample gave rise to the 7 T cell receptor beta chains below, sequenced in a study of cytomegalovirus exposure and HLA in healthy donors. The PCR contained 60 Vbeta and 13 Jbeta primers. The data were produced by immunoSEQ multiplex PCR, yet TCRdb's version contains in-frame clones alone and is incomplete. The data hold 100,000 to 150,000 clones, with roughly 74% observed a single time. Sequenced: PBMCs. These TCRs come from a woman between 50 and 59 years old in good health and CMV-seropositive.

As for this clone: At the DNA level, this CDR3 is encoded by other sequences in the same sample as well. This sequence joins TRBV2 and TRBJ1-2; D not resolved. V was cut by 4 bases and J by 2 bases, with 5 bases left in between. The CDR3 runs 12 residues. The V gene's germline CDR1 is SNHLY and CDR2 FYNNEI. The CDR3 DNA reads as TGTGCCAGCAGTGTCCTAAACTATGGCTACACCTTC. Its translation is CASSVLNYGYTF.

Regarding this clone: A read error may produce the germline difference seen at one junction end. CDR3 region: CASSRAGGNQETQYF. CDR3 coding DNA: TGTGCTAGCAGCCGGGCGGGGGGGAACCAAGAGACCCAGTACTTC. This rearrangement joins TRBV7-7 to TRBJ2-5; 9 nucleotides agree with TRBD2. Germline CDR1 and CDR2: SSHAT and FNYEAQ (reference sequence). This CDR3 has 15 residues.

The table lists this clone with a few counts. For the CDR3, the DNA is TGTGCCAGTAGTACGGGACAGACCCTCGAGGGCGAGCAGTACTTC. Translated: CASSTGQTLEGEQYF. The chain combines TRBV19 with TRBJ2-7; 7 positions match TRBD1. The V gene end was trimmed by 4 bases and the J gene end by 6 bases; junction bases not matched to a gene: 12. The CDR3 is made up of 15 amino acids. Germline V gene lookup returns CDR1 LNHDA and CDR2 SQIVND (reference sequence).

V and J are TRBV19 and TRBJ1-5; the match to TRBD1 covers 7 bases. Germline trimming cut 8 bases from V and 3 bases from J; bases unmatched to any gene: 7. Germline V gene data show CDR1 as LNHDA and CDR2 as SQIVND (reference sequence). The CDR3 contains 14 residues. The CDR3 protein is CASGLTGVNQPQHF. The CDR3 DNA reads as TGTGCCAGTGGACTTACAGGGGTCAATCAGCCCCAGCATTTT.

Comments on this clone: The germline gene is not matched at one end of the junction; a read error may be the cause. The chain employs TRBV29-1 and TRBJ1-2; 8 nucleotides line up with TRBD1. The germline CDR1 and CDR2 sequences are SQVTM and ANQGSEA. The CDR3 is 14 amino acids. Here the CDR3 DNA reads TGCAGCGTTGAATCCCCGGGACAGGTCTATGGCTACCCCTTC. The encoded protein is CSVESPGQVYGYPF.

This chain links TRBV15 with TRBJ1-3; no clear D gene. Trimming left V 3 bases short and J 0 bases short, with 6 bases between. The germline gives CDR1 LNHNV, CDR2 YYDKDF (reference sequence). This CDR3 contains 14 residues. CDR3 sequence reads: CATSRLLSGNTIYF. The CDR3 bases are TGTGCCACCAGCAGGCTACTCTCTGGAAACACCATATATTTT. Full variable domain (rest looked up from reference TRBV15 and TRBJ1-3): DAMVIQNPRYQVTQFGKPVTLSCSQTLNHNVMYWYQQKSSQAPKLLFHYYDKDFNNEADTPDNFQSRRPNTSFCFLDIRSPGLGDTAMYLCATSRLLSGNTIYFGEGSWLTVV.

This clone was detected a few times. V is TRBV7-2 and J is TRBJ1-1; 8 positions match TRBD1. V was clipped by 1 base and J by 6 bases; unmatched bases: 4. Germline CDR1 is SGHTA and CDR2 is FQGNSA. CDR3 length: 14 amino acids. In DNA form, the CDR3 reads TGTGCCAGCAGCTTAGGTAGCAGGGGGCCTGAAGCTTTCTTT. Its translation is CASSLGSRGPEAFF.